This T cell receptor (beta chain) was observed in a study of human T cells and chemical hapten exposure. The CDR3 spans 15 residues. CDR1 MNHEY and CDR2 SVGEGT come from the germline V gene. With 6 bases clipped from V and 1 base from J, the junction kept 7 bases outside the gene matches. The sample holds many counts of this clonotype. This sample's time point: patch test 3, about 24 weeks after DPC sensitization. Treatment of the sample: therapeutic diphenylcyclopropenone sensitization with weekly scalp DPC. TCRdb passed the RACE reads through MiXCR, listing each CDR3 protein once. In the table there are around 130,000 distinct CDR3 sequences, over 9% of which are singletons.

The sample consisted of whole blood, taken in connection with sensitization to the hapten diphenylcyclopropenone (DPC). This TCR was sampled from a woman in her forties or fifties with alopecia areata. Some clones in this sample may be carry-over from other donors' samples. This chain joins TRBV6-2 or TRBV6-3 and TRBJ2-5, with 8 bases that match TRBD1. The CDR3 region has the DNA TGTGCCAGCAGAAGCGGACAGGGAGTCCAAGAGACCCAGTACTTC. Its translation: CASRSGQGVQETQYF.